This TCR beta chain was recorded in a study of vaccination effects on CD4 cells after COVID-19. On the study more broadly: Using viral peptide pools, the ViraFEST assay grew out antigen-specific CD4+ T cells prior to sequencing. Each well held two million PBMC cultured with around 9.2 ug/ml peptides and 8.5 to 10 IU/ml IL-2.

Isolation of CD4+ T cells took place after less than 12 days of culture. The vaccine given was either BNT162b2 or mRNA-1273, in two doses. In the vaccine recipients, nucleocapsid antibodies were negative and there was no prior SARS-CoV-2 infection. A half-volume exchange with IL-2 medium occurred on days 3 and 7. The assay was immunoSEQ multiplex PCR, and TCRdb's table has in-frame clones only and misses some. The sample includes 50,000 to 70,000 clones, over 75% of them seen just once. The germline gives CDR1 SGHRS, CDR2 YFSETQ. The CDR3 totals 14 residues. V shed 4 bases and J 6 bases; nucleotides not matched to a gene: 8. On this clone: The antigen is unknown.

This TCR was sampled from a human donor who received a COVID-19 vaccine. The sequencing here drew on CD4+ T cells from PBMCs cultured without peptide, taken after COVID-19 vaccination. The V and J genes are TRBV5-1 and TRBJ2-3; TRBD2 matches at 7 bases. The CDR3 region is CASSQIPGGDTQYF. The CDR3 region has the DNA TGCGCCAGCAGCCAGATCCCCGGGGGGGATACGCAGTATTTT.